The clone carrying this T cell receptor gamma chain was detected ten times or more. The data originate from a study of γδ T cells in repeated Plasmodium falciparum infection. TCRdb re-called the multiplex PCR reads via CATT. The sample lists about 30,000 gamma-chain clones, over 1.3% seen once, with approximately 19% in the top ten. Sequenced material: gamma-delta T cells from blood. The receptor was derived from a pool of human donors (malaria-infected and uninfected, not separated).

The chain's CDR3 is CALWTHPGIKTF. CDR3 nucleotides: TGTGCCTTGTGGACACACCCCGGGATCAAGACGTTT. The chain recombines TRGV9 with TRGJP2. The CDR3 sequence is 12 residues long. After removal of 6 bases from V and 12 bases from J, the junction contained 10 bases not matched to a gene. The germline V gene encodes CDR1 GITISATS and CDR2 ISYDGTV (reference sequence).